The rows below give T cell receptor beta chains drawn from one sample of a study of shared clonotypes between healthy human individuals. Generated by immunoSEQ multiplex PCR, the TCRdb table keeps only in-frame clones and is missing some. The top ten clones hold roughly 1.2% of a sample with 1.5 million to 2.5 million clones, about 95% of them seen once. The source material was naive CD8+ T cells sorted from blood. The receptors stem from a man aged 18 to 30 in good health. CDR3s include the opening cysteine and the closing phenylalanine or tryptophan. Fields, in order: clone size, V gene, J gene, D gene, CDR3 DNA, CDR3 protein. The D gene is left open where the match is weak. Clone size is shown for a subset of rows, as once, few, many or a class of expanded clone.

clone size: -
V gene: TRBV2
J gene: TRBJ2-3
D gene: -
CDR3 DNA: TGTGCCAGCAGTGATTTGGCAGGGGCGAACACAGATACGCAGTATTTT
CDR3 protein: CASSDLAGANTDTQYF

clone size: -
V gene: TRBV6-5
J gene: TRBJ1-2
D gene: TRBD1
CDR3 DNA: TGTGCCAGCAGTTACTCGGGACAGGGGGCGAACTATGGCTACACCTTC
CDR3 protein: CASSYSGQGANYGYTF

clone size: -
V gene: TRBV6-1
J gene: TRBJ1-4
D gene: TRBD1
CDR3 DNA: TGTGCCAGCAGTGGCCGGGACAGGGTGGCCAAACTGTTTTTT
CDR3 protein: CASSGRDRVAKLFF

clone size: -
V gene: TRBV9
J gene: TRBJ2-1
D gene: TRBD2
CDR3 DNA: TGTGCCAGCAGCGAAGGGACTAGCGGGAGCTCCTACAATGAGCAGTTCTTC
CDR3 protein: CASSEGTSGSSYNEQFF

clone size: -
V gene: TRBV23-1
J gene: TRBJ1-1
D gene: TRBD1
CDR3 DNA: TGCGCCAGCAGTCGACCGGGACAGGGGGCAATAGGCACTGAAGCTTTCTTT
CDR3 protein: CASSRPGQGAIGTEAFF

clone size: once
V gene: TRBV6-5
J gene: TRBJ2-2
D gene: -
CDR3 DNA: TGTGCCTCGGGGGTCGCGAACACCGGGGAGCTGTTTTTT
CDR3 protein: CASGVANTGELFF

clone size: -
V gene: TRBV6-1
J gene: TRBJ1-3
D gene: TRBD1
CDR3 DNA: TGTGCCAGCAACGTCGACAGGGTTCCAGGAAACACCATATATTTT
CDR3 protein: CASNVDRVPGNTIYF

clone size: -
V gene: TRBV27
J gene: TRBJ2-1
D gene: -
CDR3 DNA: TGTGCCAGCAGTAAACTAGGGAATGAGCAGTTCTTC
CDR3 protein: CASSKLGNEQFF

clone size: -
V gene: TRBV6-1
J gene: TRBJ1-1
D gene: -
CDR3 DNA: TGTGCCAGCAGTTATGCTTTCGGTGATGATGCTTTCTTT
CDR3 protein: CASSYAFGDDAFF

clone size: -
V gene: TRBV4-3
J gene: TRBJ2-3
D gene: TRBD2
CDR3 DNA: TGCGCCAGCAGCCAGTTGCTAGCGGGAGAGCTAGATACGCAGTATTTT
CDR3 protein: CASSQLLAGELDTQYF

clone size: once
V gene: TRBV11-3
J gene: TRBJ2-2
D gene: -
CDR3 DNA: TGTGCCAGCAGCCCTGGAGAAACCGGGGAGCTGTTTTTT
CDR3 protein: CASSPGETGELFF

clone size: -
V gene: TRBV28
J gene: TRBJ2-7
D gene: TRBD1
CDR3 DNA: TGTGCCAGCAGTTTTTTACCGGGACAGTTAAGCTCCTACGAGCAGTACTTC
CDR3 protein: CASSFLPGQLSSYEQYF

clone size: -
V gene: TRBV2
J gene: TRBJ2-5
D gene: -
CDR3 DNA: TGTGCCAGCAGTGAAGACGGACAAGAGACCCAGTACTTC
CDR3 protein: CASSEDGQETQYF

clone size: -
V gene: TRBV27
J gene: TRBJ1-6
D gene: -
CDR3 DNA: TGTGCCAGCAGTTTATCCGCCAGGGTCGGGTCACCCCTCCACTTT
CDR3 protein: CASSLSARVGSPLHF

clone size: -
V gene: TRBV9
J gene: TRBJ2-7
D gene: TRBD1
CDR3 DNA: TGTGCCAGCAGCGTATCAGGGACAGGAGTCTTCTACGAGCAGTACTTC
CDR3 protein: CASSVSGTGVFYEQYF

clone size: -
V gene: TRBV4-1
J gene: TRBJ1-3
D gene: -
CDR3 DNA: TGCGCCAGCAGCCAAGTTTCGGGAAACACCATATATTTT
CDR3 protein: CASSQVSGNTIYF

clone size: -
V gene: TRBV5-6
J gene: TRBJ2-3
D gene: TRBD1
CDR3 DNA: TGTGCCAGCAGCTTCGACAGGGTTCCAGATACGCAGTATTTT
CDR3 protein: CASSFDRVPDTQYF

clone size: -
V gene: TRBV2
J gene: TRBJ2-1
D gene: -
CDR3 DNA: TGTGCCACGCAGGGTTATCCTTCCTACAATGAGCAGTTCTTC
CDR3 protein: CATQGYPSYNEQFF

clone size: -
V gene: TRBV19
J gene: TRBJ2-7
D gene: TRBD2
CDR3 DNA: TGTGCCAGTAGTAACGGAGCGGGGGGAGAGGAGCAGTACTTC
CDR3 protein: CASSNGAGGEEQYF

clone size: -
V gene: TRBV2
J gene: TRBJ1-4
D gene: TRBD1
CDR3 DNA: TGTGCCAGCAGCACGGGACAGGGTAATGAAAAACTGTTTTTT
CDR3 protein: CASSTGQGNEKLFF

clone size: -
V gene: TRBV27
J gene: TRBJ1-4
D gene: TRBD1
CDR3 DNA: TGTGCCAGCAGTTCCAGGGGGCCACTTCTACCGAACGAAAAACTGTTTTTT
CDR3 protein: CASSSRGPLLPNEKLFF

clone size: -
V gene: TRBV15
J gene: TRBJ1-1
D gene: -
CDR3 DNA: TGTGCCACCAGCAGAGATTTAAGCAGGGCCGGGGGTGGCACTGAAGCTTTCTTT
CDR3 protein: CATSRDLSRAGGGTEAFF

clone size: once
V gene: TRBV28
J gene: TRBJ1-2
D gene: -
CDR3 DNA: TGTGCCAGCAGACCAGAACAGGGTGGATATGGCTACACCTTC
CDR3 protein: CASRPEQGGYGYTF

clone size: -
V gene: TRBV7-2
J gene: TRBJ2-4
D gene: -
CDR3 DNA: TGTGCCAGCAGCTTGTCAGGGTCAAACATTCAGTACTTC
CDR3 protein: CASSLSGSNIQYF

clone size: once
V gene: TRBV19
J gene: TRBJ2-7
D gene: TRBD1
CDR3 DNA: TGTGCCAGTAGCAACCTCGTAGACAGGGCATACGAGCAGTACTTC
CDR3 protein: CASSNLVDRAYEQYF

clone size: few
V gene: TRBV5-5
J gene: TRBJ1-5
D gene: -
CDR3 DNA: TGTGCCAGCAGCCCCGGGGTGCAGAATCAGCCCCAGCATTTT
CDR3 protein: CASSPGVQNQPQHF

clone size: once
V gene: TRBV6-6
J gene: TRBJ1-1
D gene: -
CDR3 DNA: TGTGCCAGCAGTTACTCGAGGGGGGCGAACACTGAAGCTTTCTTT
CDR3 protein: CASSYSRGANTEAFF

clone size: -
V gene: TRBV7-9
J gene: TRBJ2-3
D gene: TRBD1
CDR3 DNA: TGTGCCAGCAGCTTCCCCATAGGGGGCGCAGATACGCAGTATTTT
CDR3 protein: CASSFPIGGADTQYF

clone size: -
V gene: TRBV28
J gene: TRBJ1-6
D gene: -
CDR3 DNA: TGTGCCAGCAGTTTCGGGGGCAGGAATTCACCCCTCCACTTT
CDR3 protein: CASSFGGRNSPLHF

clone size: -
V gene: TRBV28
J gene: TRBJ1-2
D gene: -
CDR3 DNA: TGTGCCAGCAGTTTATACAGGGATGGCTACACCTTC
CDR3 protein: CASSLYRDGYTF

clone size: -
V gene: TRBV27
J gene: TRBJ2-1
D gene: TRBD1
CDR3 DNA: TGTGCCAGCAGTTGGGGGACAGCTGGTGAGCAGTTCTTC
CDR3 protein: CASSWGTAGEQFF

clone size: -
V gene: TRBV28
J gene: TRBJ2-7
D gene: TRBD1
CDR3 DNA: TGTGCCAGCAGAACAGGGGACCCCTCCTACGAGCAGTACTTC
CDR3 protein: CASRTGDPSYEQYF

clone size: -
V gene: TRBV7-9
J gene: TRBJ2-1
D gene: TRBD2
CDR3 DNA: TGTGCCAGCAGTCGGGGAGGGTATGAGCAGTTCTTC
CDR3 protein: CASSRGGYEQFF

clone size: -
V gene: TRBV7-6
J gene: TRBJ1-2
D gene: TRBD1
CDR3 DNA: TGTGCCAGCAGCGTCATGGCCGGGACAGGGATTAGTAACTATGGCTACACCTTC
CDR3 protein: CASSVMAGTGISNYGYTF

clone size: -
V gene: TRBV30
J gene: TRBJ1-1
D gene: TRBD1
CDR3 DNA: TGTGCCTGGCGACAGGGTACTGAAGCTTTCTTT
CDR3 protein: CAWRQGTEAFF

clone size: -
V gene: TRBV5-1
J gene: TRBJ2-5
D gene: -
CDR3 DNA: TGCGCCAGCAGCTTTGAGGCGGCTAACATCCAAGAGACCCAGTACTTC
CDR3 protein: CASSFEAANIQETQYF

clone size: -
V gene: TRBV9
J gene: TRBJ2-2
D gene: TRBD2
CDR3 DNA: TGTGCCAGCAGCGCCCTTCTAGCGGGGACTGACACCGGGGAGCTGTTTTTT
CDR3 protein: CASSALLAGTDTGELFF